The 17 T cell receptor beta chains below were found in one sample sequenced in a study of cytomegalovirus exposure and HLA in healthy donors. Primers included in the PCR were 60 Vbeta and 13 Jbeta primers. Here immunoSEQ multiplex PCR was the method, and the copy in TCRdb shows in-frame clones only, minus some. The sample shows 150,000 to 200,000 clones, around 87% of them seen only once. The source material was PBMCs. The origin of the receptors is a boy under 10 years old in good health and CMV-seronegative.

The chain links TRBV5-4 to TRBJ2-5; 8 nucleotides line up with TRBD1. This CDR3 has 13 amino acids. After removal of 4 bases from V and 5 bases from J, the junction contained 4 bases not matched to a gene. Germline loops: CDR1 SGHNT, CDR2 YYREEE (reference sequence). As DNA, the CDR3 is TGTGCCAGCAGCCAGGACAGGGATGAGACCCAGTACTTC. Amino acid sequence: CASSQDRDETQYF.

This clone is a singleton in its sample. The chain uses TRBV2 and TRBJ2-7, with D possibly being TRBD1 (5 bases). The CDR3 is 15 residues long. The V gene's germline CDR1 is SNHLY and CDR2 FYNNEI. Deletions cut 4 bases from V and 2 bases from J, with 15 bases between. The CDR3: CASSAYGQGTYEQYF. The CDR3, as DNA: TGTGCCAGCAGTGCCTACGGCCAGGGCACCTACGAGCAGTACTTC.

The chain uses TRBV20-1 and TRBJ2-7, with D perhaps TRBD1 (5 bases). V was shortened by 0 bases and J by 11 bases, with 11 bases between the two germline ends. Germline V gives CDR1 DFQATT, CDR2 SNEGSKA (reference sequence). The CDR3 is made up of 11 amino acids. Here the CDR3 DNA reads TGCAGTGCTAGAGATTTAGGGGCCGAGTACTTC. As protein: CSARDLGAEYF.

The rearrangement joins TRBV7-9 to TRBJ1-2, with D unclear. From germline, CDR1 is SEHNR and CDR2 FQNEAQ (reference sequence). The germline V and J ends were trimmed by 2 bases and 11 bases, with 9 bases remaining between them. This CDR3 region has 11 residues. The CDR3 nucleotides are TGTGCCAGCAGCTTAATGCGGAAGTACACCTTC. Encoded protein: CASSLMRKYTF.

The chain has TRBV19 and TRBJ1-1; 12 nucleotides match TRBD1. V trimming: 6 bases; J trimming: 1 base; junction bases outside the gene matches: 6. The CDR3 covers 16 residues. CDR1 LNHDA and CDR2 SQIVND come from the germline V gene (reference sequence). CDR3 in amino acids: CASRTPGQGANTEAFF. The CDR3 DNA follows: TGTGCCAGTAGAACCCCGGGACAGGGGGCGAACACTGAAGCTTTCTTT.

This chain connects TRBV6-5 to TRBJ2-5; tentative D call: TRBD2 (7 bases). Trimming took off 5 bases at V and 1 base at J, with 14 bases between the two ends. Germline V gene lookup returns CDR1 MNHEY and CDR2 SVGAGI. The CDR3 is made up of 15 amino acids. The CDR3 region is CASSTPRGAQETQYF. The DNA of the CDR3 is TGTGCCAGCAGTACCCCTCGGGGGGCCCAAGAGACCCAGTACTTC.

This chain joins TRBV7-8 and TRBJ2-7, with unresolved D. Germline V CDR1 and CDR2: SGHVS, FQNEAQ. V gave up 1 base and J gave up 3 bases, with 7 bases separating them. CDR3 length: 13 amino acids. The CDR3 loop is CASSLVASYEQYF. The CDR3 bases are TGTGCCAGCAGCTTAGTAGCTAGCTACGAGCAGTACTTC. The full variable domain, rest sourced from reference TRBV7-8 and TRBJ2-7, is GAGVSQSPRYKVAKRGQDVALRCDPISGHVSLFWYQQALGQGPEFLTYFQNEAQLDKSGLPSDRFFAERPEGSVSTLKIQRTQQEDSAVYLCASSLVASYEQYFGPGTRLTVT.

The V and J genes are TRBV10-3 and TRBJ2-3; 8 positions match TRBD2. This CDR3 spans 15 amino acids. The germline V gene has CDR1 ENHRY and CDR2 SYGVKD. The ends lost 9 bases at V and 6 bases at J; junction bases unmatched: 14. CDR3 nucleotide sequence: TGTGCCATTAACACCGCCGGGACTAGAGGGGATACGCAGTATTTT. Protein product: CAINTAGTRGDTQYF.

The rearrangement joins TRBV5-1 to TRBJ1-4, with D possibly matching TRBD1 (5 bases). The germline V gene has CDR1 SGHRS and CDR2 YFSETQ. V lost 4 bases and J 5 bases, leaving 15 bases between the germline ends. The CDR3 length is 15 residues. CDR3 region: CASSSAQGSNEKLFF. CDR3 DNA: TGCGCCAGCAGCAGCGCGCAGGGCTCGAATGAAAAACTGTTTTTT.

This chain links TRBV11-2 with TRBJ1-4; D gene unclear. This CDR3 has 16 amino acids. The V and J ends lost 5 bases and 7 bases respectively, with 20 bases between them. Germline values: CDR1 SGHAT, CDR2 FQNNGV. The CDR3 DNA reads TGTGCCAGCAGCCTCCTCATATCACGGGAGAGTGAAAAACTGTTTTTT. Its protein is CASSLLISRESEKLFF. Looking up the rest from reference TRBV11-2 and TRBJ1-4 gives the full variable domain: EAGVAQSPRYKIIEKRQSVAFWCNPISGHATLYWYQQILGQGPKLLIQFQNNGVVDDSQLPKDRFSAERLKGVDSTLKIQPAKLEDSAVYLCASSLLISRESEKLFFGSGTQLSVL.

V gene TRBV6-5 combines with J gene TRBJ1-5; possibly TRBD1 for D (5 bases). Germline-derived CDR1 and CDR2 are MNHEY and SVGAGI. The CDR3 consists of 13 residues. V was cut by 2 bases and J by 15 bases, with 17 bases left in between. The CDR3 spells CASSYQTGGKRHF. CDR3 coding DNA: TGTGCCAGCAGTTACCAAACGGGGGGAAAACGGCATTTT.

J is TRBJ2-7 and V is TRBV28, with D tentatively TRBD2 (5 bases). V lost 5 bases to trimming and J lost 0 bases, with 8 bases between them. Germline V gene data show CDR1 as MDHEN and CDR2 as SYDVKM. This CDR3 comprises 13 residues. The CDR3 loop reads CASSVRGSYEQYF. The CDR3 DNA sequence: TGTGCCAGCAGTGTTCGGGGCTCCTACGAGCAGTACTTC. The complete variable domain, with remaining parts taken from reference TRBV28 and TRBJ2-7, reads DVKVTQSSRYLVKRTGEKVFLECVQDMDHENMFWYRQDPGLGLRLIYFSYDVKMKEKGDIPEGYSVSREKKERFSLILESASTNQTSMYLCASSVRGSYEQYFGPGTRLTVT.

This rearrangement joins TRBV9 to TRBJ2-3, with TRBD2 matching 11 bases. Losses at the gene ends were 0 bases for V and 0 bases for J; bases not matched to a gene: 6. The CDR3 contains 18 residues. Germline values: CDR1 SGDLS, CDR2 YYNGEE. The CDR3 DNA follows: TGTGCCAGCAGCGTAGGTCCTAGCGGGGGGACTAGCACAGATACGCAGTATTTT. As protein: CASSVGPSGGTSTDTQYF.

J is TRBJ1-6 and V is TRBV30; 9 bases agree with TRBD1. This CDR3 has 15 residues. J was trimmed by 10 bases and V by 6 bases; bases with no gene match: 13. Per germline, CDR1 GTSNPN and CDR2 SVGIG (reference sequence). This CDR3 reads CACRPTGGALSPLHF. The CDR3 bases are TGTGCCTGTCGCCCCACAGGGGGCGCGTTGTCACCCCTCCACTTT. Looking up the rest from reference TRBV30 and TRBJ1-6 gives the full variable domain: SQTIHQWPATLVQPVGSPLSLECTVEGTSNPNLYWYRQAAGRGLQLLFYSVGIGQISSEVPQNLSASRPQDRQFILSSKKLLLSDSGFYLCACRPTGGALSPLHFGNGTRLTVT.

The rearrangement uses TRBV7-9 and TRBJ1-6; possibly TRBD1 for D (6 bases). Germline V gene data show CDR1 as SEHNR and CDR2 as FQNEAQ (reference sequence). Trimming removed 2 bases from V and 4 bases from J, with 12 bases in between. The CDR3 contains 16 residues. Here the CDR3 reads CASSLNGQTYNSPLHF. The CDR3 DNA sequence: TGTGCCAGCAGCTTAAATGGACAGACTTATAATTCACCCCTCCACTTT.

This chain connects TRBV6-1 to TRBJ2-3; D is perhaps TRBD1 (6 bases). The CDR3 sequence is 15 residues long. Trimming pared 7 bases from V and 6 bases from J, leaving 20 bases between. Germline V gene data show CDR1 as MNHNS and CDR2 as SASEGT. The CDR3 sequence is CASKVVSLRGDTQYF. The DNA for the CDR3 is TGTGCCAGCAAAGTTGTGAGCTTGAGGGGGGATACGCAGTATTTT.

The chain recombines TRBV9 with TRBJ1-5; D is unresolved. From germline, CDR1 is SGDLS and CDR2 YYNGEE. V lost 5 bases and J lost 2, with 11 bases in between. The CDR3 spans 14 residues. The CDR3 DNA is TGTGCCAGCAGTCCTTCCGGTGGCAATCAGCCCCAGCATTTT. It is translated as CASSPSGGNQPQHF.